This T cell receptor (beta chain) was found in a study of blood T cell repertoires in COVID-19. About the study: Samples of COVID-19 (acute and convalescent) were obtained from the United States, Italy and Spain. The analysed material was cDNA or gDNA that came from T cells, B-cell-depleted T cells, or PBMCs.

How the authors handled the data: The assay estimated nucleated cells by amplifying reference gene primers. Sequencing used immunoSEQ multiplex PCR; TCRdb keeps in-frame clones, though not all of them. The V and J calls and clone size come from that table; D and trimming were worked out from the DNA. The sample records over 45,000 clones, 83% being singletons. V dropped 5 bases and J dropped 8; count of bases not matched to a gene: 7. Germline assignment: CDR1 MDHEN and CDR2 SYDVKM. The CDR3 runs 14 residues. The specimen sequenced was peripheral blood. The chain is built from TRBV28 and TRBJ2-1; 9 bases align to TRBD2. This TCR was sampled from a man between 60 and 70 years old with active COVID-19. The DNA of the CDR3 is TGTGCCAGCAGTGATAGCGGGGGTGAATATGAGCAGTTCTTC. Translation: CASSDSGGEYEQFF. The complete variable domain, with remaining parts taken from reference TRBV28 and TRBJ2-1, reads DVKVTQSSRYLVKRTGEKVFLECVQDMDHENMFWYRQDPGLGLRLIYFSYDVKMKEKGDIPEGYSVSREKKERFSLILESASTNQTSMYLCASSDSGGEYEQFFGPGTRLTVL.